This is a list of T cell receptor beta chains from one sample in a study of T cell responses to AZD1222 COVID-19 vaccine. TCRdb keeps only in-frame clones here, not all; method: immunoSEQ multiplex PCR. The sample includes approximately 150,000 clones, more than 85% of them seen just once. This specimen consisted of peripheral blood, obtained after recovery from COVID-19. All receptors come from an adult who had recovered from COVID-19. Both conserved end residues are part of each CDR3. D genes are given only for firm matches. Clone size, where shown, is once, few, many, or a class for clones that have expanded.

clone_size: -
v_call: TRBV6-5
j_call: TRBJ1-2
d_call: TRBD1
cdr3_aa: CASSYRDRTNYGYTF
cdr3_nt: TGTGCCAGCAGTTACCGGGACAGAACTAACTATGGCTACACCTTC

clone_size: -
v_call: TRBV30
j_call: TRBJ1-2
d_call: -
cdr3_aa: CAWSLGRSYGYTF
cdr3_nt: TGTGCCTGGAGTTTGGGTAGGAGCTATGGCTACACCTTC

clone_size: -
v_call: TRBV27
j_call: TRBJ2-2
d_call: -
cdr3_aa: CASSFESQGSGELFF
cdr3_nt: TGTGCCAGCAGTTTCGAGTCACAGGGCTCCGGGGAGCTGTTTTTT

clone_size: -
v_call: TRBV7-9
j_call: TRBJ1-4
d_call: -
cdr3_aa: CASSPRRGGVVEKLFF
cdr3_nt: TGTGCCAGCAGCCCGCGGCGGGGAGGGGTAGTTGAAAAACTGTTTTTT

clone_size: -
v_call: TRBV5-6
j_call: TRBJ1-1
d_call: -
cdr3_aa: CASSPQVWGAPRTEAFF
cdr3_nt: TGTGCCAGCAGCCCCCAGGTGTGGGGGGCGCCCCGTACTGAAGCTTTCTTT

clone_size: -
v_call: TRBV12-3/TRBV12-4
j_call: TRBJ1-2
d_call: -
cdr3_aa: CASSLDTGGGYTF
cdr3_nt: TGTGCCAGCAGTTTAGATACAGGCGGTGGCTACACCTTC

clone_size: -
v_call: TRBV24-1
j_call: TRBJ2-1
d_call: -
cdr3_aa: CATSDPGPDDEQFF
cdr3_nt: TGTGCCACCAGTGATCCTGGCCCCGACGATGAGCAGTTCTTC

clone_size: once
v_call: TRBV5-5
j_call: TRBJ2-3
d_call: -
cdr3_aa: CASSLTSSRTDTQYF
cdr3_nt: TGTGCCAGCAGCTTGACTAGCTCACGCACAGATACGCAGTATTTT

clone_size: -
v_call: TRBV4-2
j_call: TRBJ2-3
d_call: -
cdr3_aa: CASSQSPPGLVTDTQYF
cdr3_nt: TGTGCCAGCAGCCAAAGCCCCCCGGGACTGGTCACAGATACGCAGTATTTT

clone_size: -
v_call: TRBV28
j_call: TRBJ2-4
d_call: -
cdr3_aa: CASSPHTVAKNIQYF
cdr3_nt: TGTGCCAGCAGTCCCCACACAGTAGCCAAAAACATTCAGTACTTC

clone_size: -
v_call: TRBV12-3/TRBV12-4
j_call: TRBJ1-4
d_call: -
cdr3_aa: CASSFVGGEKLFF
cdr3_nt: TGTGCCAGCAGTTTCGTGGGGGGAGAAAAACTGTTTTTT

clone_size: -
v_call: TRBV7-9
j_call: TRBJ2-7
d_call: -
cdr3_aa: CASSLSRLDEQYF
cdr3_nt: TGTGCCAGCAGCTTATCCCGACTAGATGAGCAGTACTTC

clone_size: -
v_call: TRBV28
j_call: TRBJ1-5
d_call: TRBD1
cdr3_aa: CASNGTDSNQPQHF
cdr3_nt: TGTGCCAGCAATGGGACAGATAGCAATCAGCCCCAGCATTTT

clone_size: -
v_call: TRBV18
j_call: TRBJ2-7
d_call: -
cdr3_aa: CASSRPTGTIYEQYF
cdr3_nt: TGTGCCAGCTCGCGCCCGACAGGGACTATTTACGAGCAGTACTTC

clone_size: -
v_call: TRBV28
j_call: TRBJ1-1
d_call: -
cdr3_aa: CASSPGGAGENTEAFF
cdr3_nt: TGTGCCAGCAGCCCGGGCGGGGCCGGAGAGAACACTGAAGCTTTCTTT

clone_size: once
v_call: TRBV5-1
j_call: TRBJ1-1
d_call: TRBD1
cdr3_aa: CASSLVGGAGTEAFF
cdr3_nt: TGCGCCAGCAGCTTGGTAGGGGGCGCGGGCACTGAAGCTTTCTTT

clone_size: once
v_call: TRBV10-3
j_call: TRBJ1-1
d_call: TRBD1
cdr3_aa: CAISGTGGTNTEAFF
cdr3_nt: TGTGCCATCAGTGGGACAGGGGGCACGAACACTGAAGCTTTCTTT

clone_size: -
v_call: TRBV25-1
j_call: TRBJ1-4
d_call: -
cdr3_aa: CASRLGNEKLFF
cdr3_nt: TGTGCCAGCAGGTTAGGCAATGAAAAACTGTTTTTT

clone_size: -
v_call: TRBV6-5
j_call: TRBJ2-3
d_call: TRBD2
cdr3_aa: CASSQLAGRTDTQYF
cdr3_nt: TGTGCCAGCAGCCAACTAGCGGGAAGGACAGATACGCAGTATTTT

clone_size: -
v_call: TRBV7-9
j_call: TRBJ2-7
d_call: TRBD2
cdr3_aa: CASSAQAGDSSYEQYF
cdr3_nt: TGTGCCAGCAGCGCCCAAGCGGGAGACTCGTCCTACGAGCAGTACTTC

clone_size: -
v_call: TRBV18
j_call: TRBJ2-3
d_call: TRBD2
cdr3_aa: CASSPGLAGADTQYF
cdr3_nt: TGTGCCAGCTCACCAGGACTAGCGGGAGCAGATACGCAGTATTTT

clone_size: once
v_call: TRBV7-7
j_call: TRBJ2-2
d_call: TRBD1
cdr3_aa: CASSSGTANTGELFF
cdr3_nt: TGTGCTAGCAGCTCCGGGACAGCGAACACCGGGGAGCTGTTTTTT

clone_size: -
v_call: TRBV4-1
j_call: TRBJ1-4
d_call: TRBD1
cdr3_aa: CASSPGQGREATNEKLFF
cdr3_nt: TGCGCCAGCAGCCCGGGACAGGGGAGAGAAGCAACTAATGAAAAACTGTTTTTT

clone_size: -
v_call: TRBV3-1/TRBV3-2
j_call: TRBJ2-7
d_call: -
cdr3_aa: CASSQEYGGYEQYF
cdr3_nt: TGTGCCAGCAGCCAAGAGTATGGGGGCTACGAGCAGTACTTC

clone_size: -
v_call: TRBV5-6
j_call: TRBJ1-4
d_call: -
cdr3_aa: CASSLVGNEKLFF
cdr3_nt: TGTGCCAGCAGCTTGGTTGGGAATGAAAAACTGTTTTTT

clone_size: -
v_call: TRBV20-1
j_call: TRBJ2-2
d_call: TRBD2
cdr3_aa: CSASRGLAGDTGELFF
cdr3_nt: TGCAGTGCTAGTCGTGGACTAGCGGGGGACACCGGGGAGCTGTTTTTT

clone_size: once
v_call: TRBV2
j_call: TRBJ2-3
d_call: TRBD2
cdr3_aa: CASSGKSGITDTQYF
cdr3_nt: TGTGCCAGCAGTGGGAAGAGCGGGATCACAGATACGCAGTATTTT

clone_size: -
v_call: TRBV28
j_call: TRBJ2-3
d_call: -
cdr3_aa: CASSLSGGGADTQYF
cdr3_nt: TGTGCCAGCAGTTTATCAGGGGGGGGAGCAGATACGCAGTATTTT

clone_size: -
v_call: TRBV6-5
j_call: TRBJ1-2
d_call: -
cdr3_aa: CASSYGQGIYGYTF
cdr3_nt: TGTGCCAGCAGTTACGGGCAGGGGATCTATGGCTACACCTTC

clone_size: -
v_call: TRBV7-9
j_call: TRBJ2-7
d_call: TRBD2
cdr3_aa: CASSLGTAGASYEQYF
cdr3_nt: TGTGCCAGCAGCTTAGGTACGGCGGGAGCCAGCTACGAGCAGTACTTC

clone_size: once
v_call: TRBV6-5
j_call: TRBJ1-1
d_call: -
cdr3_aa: CASSYRLRTNTEAFF
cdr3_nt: TGTGCCAGCAGTTACCGCCTGAGAACGAACACTGAAGCTTTCTTT